This TCR beta chain was obtained from a study of regulatory T cells in long-lasting Graves disease. Whole-study context: Persistent Graves' disease meant over 5 years of antithyroid drugs with positive TSH receptor antibodies.

There are 15 residues in the CDR3. Trimming cost V 2 bases and J 3 bases, with 13 bases left between them. Germline CDR1 and CDR2: SGHVS and FQNEAQ. Time point in this sample: persistent/refractory GD, antithyroid drugs over 5 years with positive TRAb. The authors made the TCR library using RNA they extracted from PBMCs. Recruitment took place at an endocrinology department in Xi'an, China. To note about this clonotype: Its antigen is not known. This may be a read error, as it is one base from a much larger clone.

Investigators prepared the TCR beta libraries by applying iRepertoire HTBI primers and Arm-PCR of CDR3 regions. TCRdb re-analysed the multiplex PCR reads in MiXCR, keeping a single row per CDR3 protein. The table shows hundreds of thousands of distinct CDR3 sequences, with 20% to 25% occurring only once. Study outcomes and limitations: TCR diversity was lower in persistent than newly diagnosed Graves' disease.

The sequencing here drew on peripheral blood mononuclear cells (PBMCs), taken when the disease was refractory, from a patient treated with antithyroid drugs. The rearrangement uses TRBV7-8 and TRBJ1-2; D is uncertain. The receptor was isolated from a female donor with Graves disease. The CDR3 DNA follows: TGTGCCAGCAGCTTACGGACGGCCAGCGACTATGGCTACACCTTC. Encoded protein: CASSLRTASDYGYTF.